This T cell receptor beta chain was observed in a study of neurological immune-mediated disorders. General study results and limits: One related-CDR3 cluster, found by phylogenetic grouping, held repertoires of 18 of 34 multiple sclerosis patients and is a possible signature.

TCRdb processed the 5' RACE reads anew with MiXCR; each CDR3 protein has one entry. The table lists about 74,000 distinct CDR3 sequences, 5.2% of them singletons. The germline V gene encodes CDR1 KGHDR and CDR2 SFDVKD. There are 17 residues in the CDR3. With 1 base removed from V and 3 bases from J, the gap between germline ends came to 18 bases. This clonotype has just a few counts. Its target is unknown. The rearrangement links TRBV24-1 to TRBJ2-7, with D perhaps matching TRBD1 (5 bases). Sequenced input: PBMCs. This TCR was sampled from a man aged 18-30 years with multiple sclerosis. The CDR3 DNA is TGTGCCACCAGTGATTTAAGGTCAGGGCGTTCGCGCTACGAGCAGTACTTC. Translated: CATSDLRSGRSRYEQYF.